This T cell receptor beta chain was documented in a study of cytomegalovirus exposure and HLA in healthy donors. Donors likely had unrecorded immune exposures despite being nominally healthy when sampled. Study outcomes and limitations: Later on, an analysis found that several of the most significant clusters appeared to be linked to common viral pathogens, which included parvovirus B19.

Worth noting for this clone: Its antigen remains unidentified.

The ends lost 7 bases at V and 4 bases at J; junction bases unmatched: 19. The CDR3 extends over 18 amino acids. Germline CDR1 and CDR2: SNHLY and FYNNEI. Primers for the PCR totalled 60 Vbeta and 13 Jbeta. Original data processing: Later work found 74 million or so unique TCR beta chains, with roughly 11 million shared. Only in-frame clones appear in the TCRdb table, and some are missing; sequencing was by immunoSEQ multiplex PCR. The V and J calls and clone size are taken from that table; D and trimming were inferred from the DNA. The repertoire has about 160,000 clones, more than 70% of them found once; the top ten carry approximately 1.4%.

This chain uses TRBV2 with TRBJ2-5; 9 nucleotides match TRBD2. The material sequenced was PBMCs. This TCR came from a man aged 60 to 75 in good health and CMV-seronegative. DNA of the CDR3: TGTGCCAGCAACGGGCTAGCGGGATTAGTTCCCCCTCGAGAGACCCAGTACTTC. This gives the protein CASNGLAGLVPPRETQYF.